Listed here is a single TCR beta chain. Antigen: not known. The study gave focal radiation plus ipilimumab CTLA-4 blockade to patients with chemo-refractory metastatic non-small-cell lung cancer. TCRdb's copy holds only in-frame clones and misses some; the assay was immunoSEQ multiplex PCR. Of roughly 62,000 clones listed, approximately 79% were seen once; the top ten hold about 3.1%. This sample was taken from a study of radiotherapy plus CTLA-4 blockade in lung cancer. Turning to the study itself: Objective responses were seen in around 17% of patients, disease control in 31%. Study results and caveats: Expansion of tumor-derived TCR clones was observed in blood after radiotherapy plus ipilimumab.

The CDR3 length is 11 residues. Per germline, CDR1 DFQATT and CDR2 SNEGSKA (reference sequence). The V end was cut by 3 bases, the J end by 6 bases, with 8 bases between. The receptor was derived from a human donor with non-small cell lung cancer who had a complete response to radiotherapy plus ipilimumab. The V and J genes are TRBV20-1 and TRBJ1-2; tentatively, D is TRBD1 (6 bases). This specimen was peripheral blood, taken from a patient treated with radiotherapy plus ipilimumab. CDR3: CSASRTDGYTF. CDR3 nucleotides: TGCAGTGCTAGCCGGACAGATGGCTACACCTTC.